The sequence of this TCR beta chain was determined in a study of control samples from healthy donors and cancer patients. Trimming at V came to 3 bases and at J to 7 bases, leaving 13 bases not matched to a gene. The germline gives CDR1 SGHVS, CDR2 FQNEAQ. The CDR3 is 17 residues long. Profiled with immunoSEQ multiplex PCR; TCRdb holds only in-frame clones, not every one. The sample includes under 100,000 clones, over 85% of them seen just once. The V and J genes are TRBV7-8 and TRBJ2-1; 9 positions match TRBD2. The origin of this receptor is a woman aged 25 to 39 in good health. Sequencing was done on a sample of blood. The CDR3 nucleotides are TGTGCCAGCAGCTTCCTCTTAGCGGGAGCTCTTCGGAATGAGCAGTTCTTC. It translates to CASSFLLAGALRNEQFF.